These 12 T cell receptor beta chains originate from one sample sequenced in a study of OX40 agonist ivuxolimab in advanced cancers. The protocol was immunoSEQ multiplex PCR, while the TCRdb copy is restricted to in-frame clones and leaves out a portion. The sample yields over 55,000 clones, 65% to 85% seen once. The sequences come from CD4+ or CD8+ T cells sorted from blood, collected in a trial of the OX40 agonist ivuxolimab. The receptors were gathered from an adult with an advanced solid tumor such as melanoma, head and neck, liver or kidney cancer.

This clone occurred a few times. V is TRBV21-1 and J is TRBJ1-2; the table's D call, TRBD1, was not checked against the DNA. TRBV21-1 is recorded as a pseudogene. CDR3 size: 13 residues. The DNA of the CDR3 is TGTGCCGGGGGGACAGGGGCGAACTATGGCTACACCTTC. It is translated as CAGGTGANYGYTF.

The V gene is TRBV5-1, the J gene TRBJ1-1, with D possibly being TRBD1 (6 bases). The CDR3 totals 16 residues. Trimming stripped 4 bases from V and 0 bases from J, with 16 bases between. Germline CDR1 SGHRS, CDR2 YFSETQ. This CDR3 reads CASSEDSQSMNTEAFF. CDR3 DNA: TGCGCCAGCAGCGAGGACAGTCAAAGTATGAACACTGAAGCTTTCTTT.

Only one count was recorded for this clone. The rearrangement uses TRBV2 and TRBJ1-1, with D unclear. V lost 3 bases to trimming and J lost 4 bases, with 9 bases between them. Germline CDR1 is SNHLY and CDR2 is FYNNEI. This CDR3 is built from 13 residues. The CDR3 loop is CASSDNMGTEAFF. CDR3 nucleotide sequence: TGTGCCAGCAGTGATAACATGGGCACTGAAGCTTTCTTT.

The chain carries TRBV19 and TRBJ2-7; D gene ambiguous. CDR1 and CDR2 (germline): LNHDA, SQIVND (reference sequence). This CDR3 is built from 14 residues. V lost 3 bases to trimming and J lost 4 bases, with 13 bases between them. CDR3 in DNA: TGTGCCAGTAGTATCTCCCGTCCTGGTTACGAGCAGTACTTC. This translates into CASSISRPGYEQYF. Supplemented by reference TRBV19 and TRBJ2-7, the full variable domain reads DGGITQSPKYLFRKEGQNVTLSCEQNLNHDAMYWYRQDPGQGLRLIYYSQIVNDFQKGDIAEGYSVSREKKESFPLTVTSAQKNPTAFYLCASSISRPGYEQYFGPGTRLTVT.

This clone was observed a handful of times. The rearrangement joins TRBV29-1 to TRBJ1-1; 9 bases align to TRBD1. After removal of 2 bases from V and 8 bases from J, the junction contained 9 bases not matched to a gene. The CDR3 covers 14 residues. The V gene's germline CDR1 is SQVTM and CDR2 ANQGSEA. In DNA, the CDR3 is TGCAGCGTTGAATTACAGGGGGCAAAGAGGGAAGCTTTCTTT. Its translation: CSVELQGAKREAFF.

The rearrangement joins TRBV14 to TRBJ2-4, with D uncertain. Germline V gene data show CDR1 as SGHDN and CDR2 as FVKESK. This CDR3 comprises 13 residues. Trimming took off 3 bases at V and 6 bases at J, with 9 bases between the two ends. This chain's CDR3 is CASSQGIVNIQYF. CDR3 coding DNA: TGTGCCAGCAGCCAGGGTATCGTAAACATTCAGTACTTC.

The chain couples TRBV13 to TRBJ2-7, with D possibly called TRBD1 or TRBD2 (6 bases each). This CDR3 region has 15 residues. Germline V lookup: CDR1 PRHDT, CDR2 FYEKMQ (reference sequence). V shed 2 bases and J shed 2 bases, with 13 bases lying between them. CDR3 region: CASSLLGGGTYEQYF. CDR3 bases: TGTGCCAGCAGCTTACTCGGGGGCGGGACCTACGAGCAGTACTTC. Filled out from reference TRBV13 and TRBJ2-7, the complete variable domain reads AAGVIQSPRHLIKEKRETATLKCYPIPRHDTVYWYQQGPGQDPQFLISFYEKMQSDKGSIPDRFSAQQFSDYHSELNMSSLELGDSALYFCASSLLGGGTYEQYFGPGTRLTVT.

The chain combines TRBV7-2 with TRBJ2-7; 8 bases align to TRBD1. The germline gives CDR1 SGHTA, CDR2 FQGNSA. Unmatched junction bases numbered 5, after V lost 2 bases and J lost 5 bases. This CDR3 comprises 14 residues. The DNA of the CDR3 is TGTGCCAGCAGCTTAAGGACAGGGACACACGAGCAGTACTTC. As protein: CASSLRTGTHEQYF. Supplemented by reference TRBV7-2 and TRBJ2-7, the full variable domain reads GAGVSQSPSNKVTEKGKDVELRCDPISGHTALYWYRQSLGQGLEFLIYFQGNSAPDKSGLPSDRFSAERTGGSVSTLTIQRTQQEDSAVYLCASSLRTGTHEQYFGPGTRLTVT.

The chain carries TRBV30 and TRBJ1-1; possibly TRBD1 for D (5 bases). From germline, CDR1 is GTSNPN and CDR2 SVGIG (reference sequence). Trimming removed 4 bases from V and 12 bases from J, with 18 bases in between. The CDR3 has 12 amino acids. Here the CDR3 reads CAWTPPGTRPFF. The CDR3 nucleotides read TGTGCCTGGACTCCCCCAGGGACGAGACCTTTCTTT.

A few counts support this clone. This chain connects TRBV2 to TRBJ2-7; D remains unclear. This CDR3 is 13 amino acids long. Trimming removed 4 bases from V and 1 base from J, with 8 bases in between. CDR1 SNHLY and CDR2 FYNNEI come from the germline V gene. The CDR3 DNA reads as TGTGCCAGCAGTGGTTTAGAATCCTACGAGCAGTACTTC. As protein: CASSGLESYEQYF.

The CDR3 coding sequence is TGCGCCAGCAGCAGCGGGGACGGAAACACCATATATTTT. Translating it yields CASSSGDGNTIYF. The chain employs TRBV5-1 and TRBJ1-3, with D maybe TRBD1 (5 bases). The CDR3 spans 13 residues. V dropped 4 bases and J dropped 4 bases, with 9 bases sitting between them. CDR1 is SGHRS, CDR2 YFSETQ, per germline.

V and J are TRBV28 and TRBJ2-1; 7 bases fit TRBD2. CDR1 MDHEN and CDR2 SYDVKM come from the germline V gene. Trimming removed 3 bases from V and 16 bases from J; junction bases left unmatched: 18. The CDR3 runs to 15 residues. The CDR3 sequence is CASSLLLGGSPHPFF. CDR3 in DNA: TGTGCCAGCAGTTTGCTCTTGGGCGGGAGCCCACACCCCTTCTTC.